The rows below give T cell receptor beta chains drawn from one sample of a study of blood T cells in healthy people across ages. MiXCR, applied by TCRdb to the 5' RACE reads, yields one record per CDR3 protein. The sample gives 1.5 million to 1.9 million distinct CDR3 sequences, approximately 42% of which show up once; 4% is in the top ten. Sequencing used blood. Receptor source: a woman under 30 in good health. Each CDR3 is given without its conserved first and last residue. Each record gives: V gene, CDR3 protein.

>TRBV7-2
ASSLVAGASSYEQY
>TRBV20-1
SATNPRQGKTNYGYT
>TRBV29-1
SVDGGLKSRGYEQY
>TRBV20-1
SARRAGQRTDTQY
>TRBV18
ASSPLGIRETQY
>TRBV27
ASSSGPRGETQY
>TRBV12-3/TRBV12-4
ASRRQGLNGYT
>TRBV29-1
SVDIRGENIQY
>TRBV25-1
ASTPNGTPYEQY
>TRBV5-1
ASSLMGTATDTRY
>TRBV5-1
ASSVRATDTQY
>TRBV6-5
ASRTGQTYYEQY
>TRBV13
ASSLEGISPLH
>TRBV29-1
SVEGLAGNPYEQY
>TRBV12-3/TRBV12-4
ASSRQGASTGELF
>TRBV28
ASSSGRLYEQY
>TRBV6-5
ASAPNTYTQY
>TRBV3-1
ASYQETQY
>TRBV10-3
AISDLTGEVDGYT
>TRBV7-2
ASTSFGAFTEAF
>TRBV7-2
ASTPGQDTQY
>TRBV9
ASSLSRLHVDTQY
>TRBV7-2
ASSHRLAGGYNEQF